This T cell receptor beta chain stems from a study of naive and memory T cell subsets. Whole-study findings and limits: A clonotype means one alpha or beta sequence, not an alpha/beta pair. Naive repertoires, especially CD8, held a few larger clonotypes, possibly memory cells re-expressing CD45RA.

The table lists this clonotype with a few counts. Its antigen remains unidentified. Separate alpha and beta amplification began at the second PCR step. This CDR3 comprises 14 residues. V gave up 2 bases and J gave up 7 bases; unmatched junction bases: 5. Germline lookup yields CDR1 ENHRY and CDR2 SYGVKD. Two oligonucleotides, mixed equimolar, formed the beta constant-region primer covering TRBC1 and TRBC2. Nested alpha and beta constant-region primers with the SP2 primer drove four PCR rounds on ligated cDNA. The cDNA 3' end received a ligated single-stranded oligonucleotide carrying the SP2 primer and a 12-nucleotide UMI. TCRdb redid the calling of the UMI-ligation and nested PCR reads with MiXCR, one entry per CDR3 protein. The data show 85,000 to 130,000 distinct CDR3 sequences, roughly 14% seen once.

What was sequenced was naive CD8+ T cells from blood. This TCR came from a human donor in good health. The chain links TRBV10-3 to TRBJ2-1, with 7 positions matching TRBD2. The CDR3, as DNA: TGTGCCATCAGTGAGCCCCCACTAGCGAATGAGCAGTTCTTC. Protein product: CAISEPPLANEQFF.